This T cell receptor beta chain is drawn from a study of type 1 regulatory T cells. Study-wide background: T-allo10 is a Tr1-enriched, alloantigen-specific CD4 T cell product made in vitro.

This CDR3 is built from 15 residues. The germline V gene encodes CDR1 LGHDT and CDR2 YNNKEL (reference sequence). Trimming took 1 base from V and 2 from J; bases not matched to a gene: 5. TCRdb recomputed calls from the reads with MiXCR, one row per CDR3 protein. The data show approximately 97,000 distinct CDR3 sequences, around a third seen once. This receptor was taken from a human donor in good health. Material for sequencing was CD4+ T cells, either the whole sample or a sorted fraction (not recorded which). The V gene is TRBV3-1, the J gene TRBJ2-7; 7 bases match TRBD2. CDR3 DNA: TGTGCCAGCAGCCAAGTCTCGGGAGGTGCCTACGAGCAGTACTTC. Its translation is CASSQVSGGAYEQYF.